These 31 T cell receptor beta chains share one sample of origin, sequenced in a study of CD8 T cells in ankylosing spondylitis. TCRdb independently ran MiXCR on the 5' RACE reads; one entry per CDR3 protein. The repertoire has about 230,000 distinct CDR3 sequences, around 8% of them found once; the top ten carry more than 4%. Material: blood, either unsorted or a sorted T cell fraction (not recorded which). Receptor source: a female donor with ankylosing spondylitis or in good health (not recorded which).

The table lists this clonotype with many counts. This chain links TRBV5-4 with TRBJ2-7, with TRBD2 identical over 13 bases. The CDR3 is made up of 17 amino acids. The trim removed 2 bases at V and 3 bases at J, leaving 8 bases unmatched. Germline V CDR1 and CDR2: SGHNT, YYREEE (reference sequence). The CDR3 DNA reads TGTGCCAGCAGCTTCGCGCCAGGACTAGCGGGAGACTACGAGCAGTACTTC. Translation gives CASSFAPGLAGDYEQYF.

This clonotype was counted ten times or more. The CDR3 sequence is CASSFTSEPDTQYF. Here the CDR3 DNA reads TGTGCCAGCAGCTTTACGTCTGAACCAGATACGCAGTATTTT. J is TRBJ2-3 and V is TRBV7-8; no definite D call. This CDR3 contains 14 residues. Trimming took 3 bases from V and 4 from J, leaving 11 bases between them. Germline CDR1 reads SGHVS; CDR2 reads FQNEAQ. Complete variable domain (other parts from reference TRBV7-8 and TRBJ2-3): GAGVSQSPRYKVAKRGQDVALRCDPISGHVSLFWYQQALGQGPEFLTYFQNEAQLDKSGLPSDRFFAERPEGSVSTLKIQRTQQEDSAVYLCASSFTSEPDTQYFGPGTRLTVL.

This clonotype was found many times. This chain uses TRBV12-3 or TRBV12-4 with TRBJ2-3, with D possibly matching TRBD2 (5 bases). Trimming cost V 10 bases and J 3 bases, with 20 bases left between them. The CDR3 spans 15 residues. CDR3 sequence reads: CATPHGLFETDTQYF. The DNA for the CDR3 is TGTGCCACTCCCCACGGACTTTTCGAGACAGATACGCAGTATTTT.

V is TRBV7-9 and J is TRBJ2-5; D perhaps matches TRBD2 (7 bases). The germline V gene has CDR1 SEHNR and CDR2 FQNEAQ (reference sequence). V lost 5 bases and J 5 bases, leaving 15 bases between the germline ends. The CDR3 consists of 14 residues. In nucleotides, the CDR3 is TGTGCCAGCAGCCCGCGGGGGACACTGGAGACCCAGTACTTC. As protein: CASSPRGTLETQYF.

A few counts support this clonotype. The chain is built from TRBV7-8 and TRBJ2-2; unclear D gene. The CDR3 covers 16 residues. Trimming removed 0 bases from V and 9 bases from J, with 17 bases in between. The germline V gene has CDR1 SGHVS and CDR2 FQNEAQ. CDR3 loop: CASSLATLGRNRELFF. The CDR3 DNA is TGTGCCAGCAGCTTAGCCACCTTGGGCAGGAACCGGGAGCTGTTTTTT.

This clonotype was seen ten or more times. The chain has TRBV12-3 or TRBV12-4 and TRBJ2-3; 8 nucleotides align to TRBD2. The CDR3 contains 17 residues. V lost 1 base to trimming and J lost 3 bases; unmatched junction nucleotides: 9. CDR3 sequence: CASSLGPSGRATDTQYF. CDR3 bases: TGTGCCAGCAGTTTAGGGCCCAGCGGGAGAGCGACAGATACGCAGTATTTT.

The chain uses TRBV7-9 and TRBJ1-2; D gene ambiguous. The CDR3 length is 14 residues. V lost 1 base and J lost 3, with 9 bases in between. Germline CDR1 and CDR2: SEHNR and FQNEAQ (reference sequence). CDR3 amino acids: CASSLGRDDYGYTF. As DNA, the CDR3 is TGTGCCAGCAGCTTAGGAAGGGATGACTATGGCTACACCTTC.

The sample holds many counts of this clonotype. V gene TRBV12-3 or TRBV12-4 combines with J gene TRBJ2-7, with 10 bases fitting TRBD1. Losses at the gene ends were 3 bases for V and 0 bases for J; bases not matched to a gene: 8. The length of the CDR3 is 17 residues. CDR3 coding DNA: TGTGCCAGCAGTTTTCGACAGGGGGCAGGGCTCTCCTACGAGCAGTACTTC. Translated: CASSFRQGAGLSYEQYF.

This clonotype has at least ten counts. The chain couples TRBV20-1 to TRBJ1-5; a possible D gene is TRBD1 (6 bases). Trimming stripped 2 bases from V and 1 base from J, with 12 bases between. CDR3 length: 15 amino acids. Germline V gene data show CDR1 as DFQATT and CDR2 as SNEGSKA (reference sequence). CDR3 DNA sequence: TGCAGTGCTAGAACACCTACAGGGAGCAATCAGCCCCAGCATTTT. Encoded protein: CSARTPTGSNQPQHF.

This clonotype came up many times. The genes are TRBV20-1 and TRBJ2-4; 12 nucleotides line up with TRBD2. The germline CDR1 and CDR2 sequences are DFQATT and SNEGSKA (reference sequence). Germline trimming cut 0 bases from V and 6 bases from J; bases unmatched to any gene: 6. This CDR3 has 16 residues. CDR3 nucleotides: TGCAGTGCTAGAGAGACTAGCGGGAGCCGGATAAACATTCAGTACTTC. Its translation: CSARETSGSRINIQYF.

There are many counts of this clonotype. The CDR3 nucleotides read TGTGCCATCAGTGAGTCTAGGACAGGGAAAGGATTCTACGAGCAGTACTTC. Its protein product is CAISESRTGKGFYEQYF. V gene TRBV10-3 combines with J gene TRBJ2-7, with 8 nucleotides matching TRBD1. With V trimmed by 0 bases and J by 3 bases, 10 bases remained unmatched. The germline CDR1 and CDR2 sequences are ENHRY and SYGVKD. The CDR3 spans 17 residues.

This clonotype was detected many times. V usage is TRBV20-1 and J usage is TRBJ2-1; no clear D. From germline, CDR1 is DFQATT and CDR2 SNEGSKA (reference sequence). V shed 5 bases and J shed 0 bases, with 17 bases lying between them. This CDR3 contains 16 residues. The CDR3 sequence: CSAQWADPSSYNEQFF. The CDR3 bases are TGCAGTGCTCAATGGGCCGACCCCAGCTCCTACAATGAGCAGTTCTTC.

In its sample, this clonotype was seen many times. V is TRBV5-1 and J is TRBJ2-1; 8 bases fit TRBD2. The germline CDR1 and CDR2 sequences are SGHRS and YFSETQ. J lost 8 bases, V lost 0 bases, and 7 bases had no gene match. CDR3 length equals 15 residues. The CDR3 is CASSLDVGRGDEQFF. The DNA for the CDR3 is TGCGCCAGCAGCTTGGACGTCGGGAGGGGGGATGAGCAGTTCTTC.

This clonotype occurred many times. V gene TRBV20-1 combines with J gene TRBJ2-7, with D uncertain. The V end lost 6 bases, the J end lost 4 bases, and 25 bases lay between the germline ends. From germline, CDR1 is DFQATT and CDR2 SNEGSKA (reference sequence). This CDR3 has 16 amino acids. CDR3 DNA sequence: TGCAGTGCCGCCCAAACATCAGCCGAGAGACGTTACGAGCAGTACTTC. Protein product: CSAAQTSAERRYEQYF.

The gene calls are TRBV7-2 and TRBJ2-3, with TRBD2 as a possible D gene (6 bases). This CDR3 has 13 residues. Per germline, CDR1 SGHTA and CDR2 FQGNSA. Trimming pared 7 bases from V and 6 bases from J, leaving 14 bases between. CDR3 coding DNA: TGTGCCAGCACCCCAACCCGGGAGGATACGCAGTATTTT. Translated, it gives CASTPTREDTQYF.

This clonotype was observed at least ten times. The V call is TRBV28, the J call TRBJ1-1, with 7 bases fitting TRBD1. This CDR3 comprises 15 residues. With V trimmed by 3 bases and J by 4 bases, 8 bases remained unmatched. Germline V gene sequence: CDR1 MDHEN, CDR2 SYDVKM. CDR3 residues: CASSFLTGRFTEAFF. In DNA form, the CDR3 reads TGTGCCAGCAGTTTCCTGACAGGGCGGTTCACTGAAGCTTTCTTT.

This clonotype was seen ten or more times. The gene calls are TRBV2 and TRBJ2-7, with unresolved D. Trimming left V 6 bases short and J 4 bases short, with 10 bases between. The germline gives CDR1 SNHLY, CDR2 FYNNEI. The CDR3 has 12 residues. The CDR3 DNA reads as TGTGCCAGCAGCAGAACTGAATACGAGCAGTACTTC. Protein product: CASSRTEYEQYF.

This clonotype was recorded many times. J is TRBJ2-3 and V is TRBV10-3; 7 nucleotides agree with TRBD2. The CDR3 is made up of 16 amino acids. Trimming cost V 4 bases and J 0 bases; bases outside gene matches: 7. The V gene's germline CDR1 is ENHRY and CDR2 SYGVKD. Here the CDR3 reads CAISGTTSASTDTQYF. CDR3 sequence (DNA): TGTGCCATCAGTGGTACCACTAGCGCGAGCACAGATACGCAGTATTTT.

Many counts were recorded for this clonotype. The chain is built from TRBV6-1 and TRBJ2-7; 10 bases are a match to TRBD2. The CDR3 runs to 13 residues. V dropped 6 bases and J dropped 3; count of bases not matched to a gene: 2. CDR1 and CDR2 (germline): MNHNS, SASEGT. CDR3 DNA sequence: TGTGCCAGCAGGGGGACTAGCGACTACGAGCAGTACTTC. Protein product: CASRGTSDYEQYF.

This clonotype was observed many times. V usage is TRBV5-1 and J usage is TRBJ2-7, with 11 nucleotides matching TRBD1. Germline CDR1 is SGHRS and CDR2 is YFSETQ. The CDR3 is 15 residues long. V lost 4 bases, J lost 4 bases, and 7 bases stayed unmatched. CDR3 sequence (DNA): TGCGCCAGCAGCGATAGGACAGGGGGCGGGTACGAGCAGTACTTC. Protein sequence: CASSDRTGGGYEQYF.

This clonotype was recorded many times. The chain employs TRBV20-1 and TRBJ2-7; a weak D match, TRBD1 (5 bases). Trimming removed 8 bases from V and 2 bases from J, with 16 bases in between. This CDR3 has 13 residues. CDR1 and CDR2 (germline): DFQATT, SNEGSKA (reference sequence). Written as DNA, the CDR3 is TGCAGTACCGGTGGGGCGGCCGCCTACGAGCAGTACTTC. This codes for CSTGGAAAYEQYF.

Regarding this clonotype: Possible read error: a much larger clone is one base away. The J gene is TRBJ2-7, the V gene TRBV25-1; no definite D call. Trimming shortened V by 6 bases and J by 6 bases, and 9 bases separated the two germline ends. The germline V gene encodes CDR1 MGHDK and CDR2 SYGVNS. The CDR3 is 11 amino acids. For the CDR3, the DNA is TGTGCCAGCAGGTCTTTTTGCGAGCAGTACTTC. Translated: CASRSFCEQYF.

This clonotype was seen at least ten times. The chain combines TRBV7-2 with TRBJ2-2; either TRBD1 or TRBD2 may fit D (5 bases each). This CDR3 region has 14 residues. Germline assignment: CDR1 SGHTA and CDR2 FQGNSA. Trimming took 9 bases from V and 0 from J, leaving 11 bases between them. In DNA form, the CDR3 reads TGTGCCAGTAAGAGGGGTTCGAACACCGGGGAGCTGTTTTTT. This gives the protein CASKRGSNTGELFF. Full variable domain (rest looked up from reference TRBV7-2 and TRBJ2-2): GAGVSQSPSNKVTEKGKDVELRCDPISGHTALYWYRQSLGQGLEFLIYFQGNSAPDKSGLPSDRFSAERTGGSVSTLTIQRTQQEDSAVYLCASKRGSNTGELFFGEGSRLTVL.

This clonotype was observed a single time. This rearrangement joins TRBV18 to TRBJ2-5; TRBD1 is a possible D gene (5 bases). Germline CDR1 is KGHSH and CDR2 is LQKENI. This CDR3 has 15 residues. V was clipped by 3 bases and J by 5 bases, with 16 bases between them. CDR3 amino acids: CASSPGQGSRETQYF. CDR3 DNA sequence: TGTGCCAGCTCACCGGGGCAGGGATCAAGGGAGACCCAGTACTTC.

The table lists this clonotype with many counts. V usage is TRBV7-3 and J usage is TRBJ1-1; D not certain. The CDR3 consists of 13 residues. CDR1 SGHTA and CDR2 FQGTGA come from the germline V gene. V lost 2 bases and J lost 7, with 11 bases in between. Here the CDR3 reads CASSLSYRGEAFF. CDR3 in DNA: TGTGCCAGCAGCTTATCTTATAGAGGTGAAGCTTTCTTT.

This clonotype was seen at least ten times. This chain links TRBV15 with TRBJ2-7; D is perhaps TRBD1 (5 bases). Trimming removed 0 bases from V and 0 bases from J, with 9 bases in between. Germline values: CDR1 LNHNV, CDR2 YYDKDF (reference sequence). The CDR3 loop spans 15 amino acids. The CDR3 region is CATSRDRGVSYEQYF. DNA for the CDR3: TGTGCCACCAGCAGAGATAGGGGCGTCTCCTACGAGCAGTACTTC. Together with reference TRBV15 and TRBJ2-7, the CDR3 gives the full variable domain: DAMVIQNPRYQVTQFGKPVTLSCSQTLNHNVMYWYQQKSSQAPKLLFHYYDKDFNNEADTPDNFQSRRPNTSFCFLDIRSPGLGDTAMYLCATSRDRGVSYEQYFGPGTRLTVT.

This clonotype appeared many times. The rearrangement uses TRBV28 and TRBJ2-7, with TRBD2 matching over 7 bases. The CDR3 consists of 14 residues. The trim removed 3 bases at V and 2 bases at J, leaving 4 bases unmatched. Germline CDR1 reads MDHEN; CDR2 reads SYDVKM. The CDR3 region has the DNA TGTGCCAGCAGTTTTTCGGGGGGAGCCTACGAGCAGTACTTC. Its protein product is CASSFSGGAYEQYF.

Note on this clonotype: This may be a read error: a much more frequent sequence differs by one nucleotide. The rearrangement joins TRBV20-1 to TRBJ2-2; a possible D gene is TRBD2 (7 bases). Trimming took 5 bases from V and 13 from J, leaving 20 bases between them. The CDR3 loop spans 13 amino acids. Germline-derived CDR1 and CDR2 are DFQATT and SNEGSKA (reference sequence). CDR3 nucleotides: TGCAGTGCTGGAGCCCATTCCGGGGGGCGGCTGTTTTTT. It translates to CSAGAHSGGRLFF.

This clonotype was counted at least ten times. The CDR3 protein is CSVATGGYEQYF. CDR3 DNA: TGCAGCGTTGCGACAGGGGGATACGAGCAGTACTTC. The chain carries TRBV29-1 and TRBJ2-7; 9 bases map to TRBD1. The CDR3 is 12 residues long. The V gene's germline CDR1 is SQVTM and CDR2 ANQGSEA. The V gene end was trimmed by 4 bases and the J gene end by 4 bases; junction bases not matched to a gene: 2.

The chain recombines TRBV29-1 with TRBJ2-4; 7 nucleotides align to TRBD2. Germline V CDR1 and CDR2: SQVTM, ANQGSEA. The CDR3 spans 13 residues. The junction had 6 bases not matched to a gene; V was cut back by 4 bases and J by 6 bases. This CDR3 reads CSVGGGIGNIQYF. In DNA form, the CDR3 reads TGCAGCGTTGGGGGGGGAATCGGAAACATTCAGTACTTC. The whole variable domain, remainder taken from reference TRBV29-1 and TRBJ2-4, is SAVISQKPSRDICQRGTSLTIQCQVDSQVTMMFWYRQQPGQSLTLIATANQGSEATYESGFVIDKFPISRPNLTFSTLTVSNMSPEDSSIYLCSVGGGIGNIQYFGAGTRLSVL.

The chain recombines TRBV7-2 with TRBJ2-1; D not resolved. V was pared by 3 bases and J by 9 bases, with 12 bases between. Germline V lookup: CDR1 SGHTA, CDR2 FQGNSA. The CDR3 runs 13 residues. The CDR3 bases are TGTGCCAGCAGCTTGGGGTTTGGGGTTGAGCAGTTCTTC. The encoded protein is CASSLGFGVEQFF. The complete variable domain, with remaining parts taken from reference TRBV7-2 and TRBJ2-1, reads GAGVSQSPSNKVTEKGKDVELRCDPISGHTALYWYRQSLGQGLEFLIYFQGNSAPDKSGLPSDRFSAERTGGSVSTLTIQRTQQEDSAVYLCASSLGFGVEQFFGPGTRLTVL.